This T cell receptor beta chain originates from a study of cytomegalovirus exposure and HLA in healthy donors. Those who donated were healthy bone marrow donors. Whereas donors were nominally healthy upon sampling, unrecorded immune exposures were probable. Points from the study as a whole: TCR beta sequences reportedly predicted most subjects' HLA-A and HLA-B alleles accurately.

With respect to this clone: Its antigen is not identified.

The PCR was carried out with 60 Vbeta primers and 13 Jbeta primers. Sequencing was performed with immunoSEQ multiplex PCR; in TCRdb, only in-frame clones are kept and a portion is missing. The sample holds roughly 150,000 clones, 82% seen once. The CDR3 totals 15 residues. The germline V gene encodes CDR1 SGHNT and CDR2 YYREEE (reference sequence). Trimming took off 4 bases at V and 6 bases at J, with 19 bases between the two ends. The source of this sequence is a woman in her forties or fifties in good health and CMV-seropositive. The specimen sequenced was PBMCs. This rearrangement joins TRBV5-4 to TRBJ1-2, with no clear D. The CDR3 here is CASSKPVGEAHGYTF. CDR3 coding DNA: TGTGCCAGCAGCAAGCCGGTGGGAGAAGCGCATGGCTACACCTTC.